Following are 18 T cell receptor beta chains from one sample sequenced in a study of cytomegalovirus exposure and HLA in healthy donors. The PCR contained 60 Vbeta and 13 Jbeta primers. Libraries were prepared by immunoSEQ multiplex PCR; TCRdb keeps only in-frame clonotypes and omits some of them. The sample records 150,000 to 250,000 clones, 75% to 90% being singletons. The source material was PBMCs. The source of these receptors is a woman in her fifties or sixties in good health and CMV-seropositive.

The CDR3 loop reads CASSPSTVYGYTF. CDR3 coding DNA: TGTGCCAGCAGCCCAAGCACAGTGTATGGCTACACCTTC. The gene calls are TRBV28 and TRBJ1-2; D is uncertain. Germline-derived CDR1 and CDR2 are MDHEN and SYDVKM. The CDR3 length is 13 residues. The V gene lost 6 bases and the J gene lost 5 bases, with 13 bases spanning the gap.

The V gene is TRBV18, the J gene TRBJ1-4; D possibly corresponds to TRBD1 (6 bases). The CDR3 contains 14 residues. The germline V and J ends were trimmed by 4 bases and 5 bases, with 11 bases remaining between them. The V gene's germline CDR1 is KGHSH and CDR2 LQKENI. CDR3 nucleotide sequence: TGTGCCAGCTCACACGACAGGTTAAATGAAAAACTGTTTTTT. This sequence encodes CASSHDRLNEKLFF.

In DNA form, the CDR3 reads TGTGCCAGCAGTTTATGGGGGCAGTTGAACACTGAAGCTTTCTTT. This translates into CASSLWGQLNTEAFF. This chain joins TRBV28 and TRBJ1-1, with D tentatively TRBD1 (5 bases). Germline values: CDR1 MDHEN, CDR2 SYDVKM. Trimming took off 0 bases at V and 0 bases at J, with 8 bases between the two ends. The CDR3 consists of 15 residues. The full variable domain, its missing parts supplied by reference TRBV28 and TRBJ1-1, is DVKVTQSSRYLVKRTGEKVFLECVQDMDHENMFWYRQDPGLGLRLIYFSYDVKMKEKGDIPEGYSVSREKKERFSLILESASTNQTSMYLCASSLWGQLNTEAFFGQGTRLTVV.

The V call is TRBV11-3, the J call TRBJ2-1; D perhaps matches TRBD2 (5 bases). The CDR3 length is 19 residues. V gave up 5 bases and J gave up 4 bases, with 27 bases separating them. CDR1 and CDR2 (germline): SGHNT, YENEEA. The CDR3 reads CASSASRQTPTALYNEQFF. The DNA of the CDR3 is TGTGCCAGCAGCGCTAGCCGCCAGACCCCCACCGCTTTATACAATGAGCAGTTCTTC.

The chain couples TRBV5-4 to TRBJ2-5; D is possibly TRBD2 (6 bases). Trimming pared 5 bases from V and 5 bases from J, leaving 22 bases between. The CDR3 sequence is 16 residues long. Germline V gives CDR1 SGHNT, CDR2 YYREEE (reference sequence). In nucleotides, the CDR3 is TGTGCCAGCAGTTACGACCCGGAGGGCCAGATGGAGACCCAGTACTTC. Encoded protein: CASSYDPEGQMETQYF.

The chain uses TRBV19 and TRBJ2-5, with D perhaps TRBD1 (6 bases). V gave up 3 bases and J gave up 3 bases, with 14 bases separating them. Germline CDR1 reads LNHDA; CDR2 reads SQIVND (reference sequence). This CDR3 contains 15 residues. The CDR3 coding sequence is TGTGCCAGTAGTATTTCCGCAGGGGCCGAAGAGACCCAGTACTTC. Amino acids: CASSISAGAEETQYF.

This clone has a single count. This chain links TRBV13 with TRBJ2-5, with 16 nucleotides matching TRBD2. The closer fit of TRBJ2-7 to the DNA end suggests the J call may be wrong. This CDR3 region has 16 residues. Germline CDR1 reads PRHDT; CDR2 reads FYEKMQ (reference sequence). The CDR3 reads CASSLGLAGGAYEQYF. The CDR3 region has the DNA TGTGCCAGCAGCCTGGGACTAGCGGGAGGGGCCTACGAGCAGTACTTC.

The genes are TRBV28 and TRBJ2-3; D gene uncertain. The V gene lost 2 bases and the J gene lost 2 bases, with 5 bases spanning the gap. Germline lookup yields CDR1 MDHEN and CDR2 SYDVKM. The CDR3 has 13 amino acids. CDR3 in amino acids: CASSLRATDTQYF. CDR3 DNA: TGTGCCAGCAGTTTACGAGCCACAGATACGCAGTATTTT.

V usage is TRBV19 and J usage is TRBJ1-4, with TRBD1 matching over 12 bases. Germline trimming cut 4 bases from V and 7 bases from J; bases unmatched to any gene: 13. The CDR3 runs to 18 residues. CDR1 and CDR2 from the germline V gene are LNHDA and SQIVND (reference sequence). The CDR3 bases are TGTGCCAGTAGTAACTGGGACAGGGGGCCCCCAGGGGGTGAAAAACTGTTTTTT. As protein: CASSNWDRGPPGGEKLFF. Using reference TRBV19 and TRBJ1-4 for the parts outside the CDR3, the full variable domain is DGGITQSPKYLFRKEGQNVTLSCEQNLNHDAMYWYRQDPGQGLRLIYYSQIVNDFQKGDIAEGYSVSREKKESFPLTVTSAQKNPTAFYLCASSNWDRGPPGGEKLFFGSGTQLSVL.

J is TRBJ2-7 and V is TRBV6-5, with TRBD2 identical over 9 bases. The germline V gene has CDR1 MNHEY and CDR2 SVGAGI. The V and J ends lost 6 bases and 5 bases, in that order; junction bases with no gene match: 8. This CDR3 region has 14 residues. CDR3 in DNA: TGTGCCAGCAGGGCCGGGACTAGCTTAAACGAGCAGTACTTC. Encoded protein: CASRAGTSLNEQYF.

The chain links TRBV2 to TRBJ2-5; D is perhaps TRBD2 (5 bases). With 7 bases removed from V and 5 bases from J, the gap between germline ends came to 14 bases. Germline V gene data show CDR1 as SNHLY and CDR2 as FYNNEI. This CDR3 is built from 13 residues. The CDR3 DNA reads TGTGCCAGCATACCGGGGATCCGCGAGACCCAGTACTTC. Amino acid sequence: CASIPGIRETQYF.

The sample holds a few counts of this clone. The chain joins TRBV9 to TRBJ2-3, with TRBD2 matching 13 bases. The V segment lost 3 bases and the J segment 3 bases; nucleotides outside the gene matches: 7. Germline loops: CDR1 SGDLS, CDR2 YYNGEE. The length of the CDR3 is 17 residues. The CDR3 DNA is TGTGCCAGCAGCGCAAGATCGGGACTAGCGGGGACAGATACGCAGTATTTT. The encoded protein is CASSARSGLAGTDTQYF.

About this clone itself: Other DNA sequences in the sample encode the same CDR3. V gene TRBV28 combines with J gene TRBJ1-5; D is unclear. The CDR3 spans 12 residues. Trimming removed 3 bases from V and 8 bases from J, with 8 bases in between. CDR1 MDHEN and CDR2 SYDVKM come from the germline V gene. The CDR3 DNA follows: TGTGCCAGCAGTTTGAGTGGTAAGCCCCAGCATTTT. Protein product: CASSLSGKPQHF.

On this clone: One junction end disagrees with the germline gene, perhaps due to a read error. The V and J genes are TRBV10-3 and TRBJ2-1, with unresolved D. Looked up from germline, CDR1 is ENHRY and CDR2 is SYGVKD. The CDR3 runs to 14 residues. CDR3 sequence reads: CAISDKWSYNERFF. CDR3 nucleotides: TGTGCCATCAGTGACAAGTGGTCCTACAATGAGCGGTTCTTC.

The gene calls are TRBV5-1 and TRBJ2-3; D not resolved. Germline V lookup: CDR1 SGHRS, CDR2 YFSETQ. Trimming removed 0 bases at V and 2 bases at J, with 10 bases between. The CDR3 covers 15 residues. CDR3 amino acids: CASSLVGDFTDTQYF. CDR3 coding DNA: TGCGCCAGCAGCTTGGTCGGTGACTTCACAGATACGCAGTATTTT.

The chain carries TRBV7-3 and TRBJ2-5; 7 bases map to TRBD1. Looked up from germline, CDR1 is SGHTA and CDR2 is FQGTGA. There are 14 residues in the CDR3. Trimming cost V 4 bases and J 4 bases; bases outside gene matches: 6. This CDR3 reads CASSSGQATETQYF. The CDR3, as DNA: TGTGCCAGCAGCTCCGGACAGGCCACAGAGACCCAGTACTTC.

The chain recombines TRBV19 with TRBJ2-5, with TRBD1 as a possible D gene (5 bases). The DNA end favors TRBJ2-7, so the J call may be wrong. The CDR3 totals 14 residues. Germline CDR1 LNHDA, CDR2 SQIVND (reference sequence). The CDR3 region is CASSIDQGSYEQYF. The CDR3 nucleotides read TGTGCCAGTAGTATAGACCAGGGTTCCTACGAGCAGTACTTC.

The rearrangement joins TRBV2 to TRBJ2-7, with 7 positions matching TRBD2. This CDR3 region has 14 residues. The V gene end was trimmed by 10 bases and the J gene end by 0 bases; junction bases not matched to a gene: 9. CDR1 and CDR2 from the germline V gene are SNHLY and FYNNEI. CDR3 sequence (DNA): TGTGCCACGTCTTCTAGCGGTAGCTCCTACGAGCAGTACTTC. It is translated as CATSSSGSSYEQYF.